This TCR beta chain came from a study of shared clonotypes between healthy human individuals. The study enrolled healthy HIV-negative adults without recent acute infections or vaccinations as donors. CD4+ cells were split into CD45RA+ naive and CD45RA-negative memory subsets. Clones were read by immunoSEQ multiplex PCR, and TCRdb kept only the in-frame ones, dropping some. The data show some 1 million clones, roughly 70% seen once. The sequencing input was memory CD4+ T cells sorted from blood. The sample's subset: CD45RA-negative fraction. This TCR was sampled from a man younger than 30 in good health.

For the CDR3, the DNA is TGTGCCAGCAGCTTAGGCGGTACGTTCTCCGAGCAGTACTTC. Its protein is CASSLGGTFSEQYF. The chain recombines TRBV7-3 with TRBJ2-7; D is uncertain. The germline CDR1 and CDR2 sequences are SGHTA and FQGTGA. This CDR3 has 14 residues. Between the trimmed V and J ends, which lost 2 bases and 6 bases, there was a span of 14 bases.